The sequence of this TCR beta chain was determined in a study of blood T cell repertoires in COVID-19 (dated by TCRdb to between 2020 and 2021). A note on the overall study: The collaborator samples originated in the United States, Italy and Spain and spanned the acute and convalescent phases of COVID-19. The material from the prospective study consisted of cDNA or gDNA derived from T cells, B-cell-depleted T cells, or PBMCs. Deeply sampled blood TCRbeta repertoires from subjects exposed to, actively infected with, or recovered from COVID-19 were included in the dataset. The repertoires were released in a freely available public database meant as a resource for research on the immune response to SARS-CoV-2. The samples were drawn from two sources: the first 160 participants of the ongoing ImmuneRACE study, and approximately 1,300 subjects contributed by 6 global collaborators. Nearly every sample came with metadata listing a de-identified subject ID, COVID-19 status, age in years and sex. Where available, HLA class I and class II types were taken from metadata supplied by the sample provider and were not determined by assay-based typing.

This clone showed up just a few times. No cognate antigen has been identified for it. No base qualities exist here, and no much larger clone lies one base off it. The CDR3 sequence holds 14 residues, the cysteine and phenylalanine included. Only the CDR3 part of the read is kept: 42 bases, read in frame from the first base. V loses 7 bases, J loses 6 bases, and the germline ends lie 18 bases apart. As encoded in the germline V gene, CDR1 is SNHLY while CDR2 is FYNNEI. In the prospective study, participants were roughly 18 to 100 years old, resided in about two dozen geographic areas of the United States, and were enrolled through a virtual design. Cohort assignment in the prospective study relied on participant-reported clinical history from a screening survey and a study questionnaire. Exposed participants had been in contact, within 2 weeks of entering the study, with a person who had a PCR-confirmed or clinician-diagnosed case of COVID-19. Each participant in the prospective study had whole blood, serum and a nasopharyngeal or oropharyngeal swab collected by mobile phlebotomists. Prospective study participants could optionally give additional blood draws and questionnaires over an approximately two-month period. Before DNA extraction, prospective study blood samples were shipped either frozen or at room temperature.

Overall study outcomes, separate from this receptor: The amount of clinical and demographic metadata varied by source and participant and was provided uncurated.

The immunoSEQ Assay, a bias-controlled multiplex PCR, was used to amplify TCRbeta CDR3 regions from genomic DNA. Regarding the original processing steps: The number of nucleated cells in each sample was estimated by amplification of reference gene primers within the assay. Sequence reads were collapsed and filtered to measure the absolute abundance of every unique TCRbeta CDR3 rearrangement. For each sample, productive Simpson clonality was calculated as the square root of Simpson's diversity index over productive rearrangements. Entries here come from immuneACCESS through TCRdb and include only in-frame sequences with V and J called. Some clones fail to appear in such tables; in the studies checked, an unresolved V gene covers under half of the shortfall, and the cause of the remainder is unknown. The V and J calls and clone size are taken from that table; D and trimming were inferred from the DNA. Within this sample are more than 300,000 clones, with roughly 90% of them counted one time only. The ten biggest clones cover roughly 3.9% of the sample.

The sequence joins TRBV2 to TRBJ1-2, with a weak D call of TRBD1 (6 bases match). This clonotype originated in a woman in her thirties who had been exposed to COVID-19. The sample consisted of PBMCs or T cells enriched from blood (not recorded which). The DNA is TGTGCCAGCACCCCCGGGGGGGCGCGGGATGGCTACACCTTC. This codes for CASTPGGARDGYTF.